Following are 11 T cell receptor beta chains from one sample sequenced in a study of cytomegalovirus exposure and HLA in healthy donors. Method: immunoSEQ multiplex PCR; TCRdb's copy keeps in-frame clones and lacks some. The sample shows under 150,000 clones, more than 85% of them seen only once. The specimen was PBMCs. The receptors derive from a man aged 18 to 30 in good health and CMV-seropositive.

This chain connects TRBV5-4 to TRBJ2-7; possible D gene TRBD1, 5 bases. The CDR3 sequence is 14 residues long. Trimming stripped 4 bases from V and 3 bases from J, with 14 bases between. Germline CDR1 and CDR2: SGHNT and YYREEE (reference sequence). CDR3 DNA sequence: TGTGCCAGCAGCGCCCAGGGAAACGACTACGAGCAGTACTTC. Encoded protein: CASSAQGNDYEQYF.

This clone was seen once. The chain has TRBV6-5 and TRBJ1-2; D is possibly TRBD1 (6 bases). Per the germline V gene, CDR1 is MNHEY and CDR2 is SVGAGI. V shed 2 bases and J shed 5 bases, with 12 bases lying between them. The CDR3 spans 14 residues. The CDR3 here is CASSYGGQRYGYTF. Written as DNA, the CDR3 is TGTGCCAGCAGTTACGGAGGACAGAGATATGGCTACACCTTC.

V is TRBV9 and J is TRBJ1-1; D perhaps matches TRBD1 (6 bases). The CDR3 sequence is 14 residues long. Germline V CDR1 and CDR2: SGDLS, YYNGEE. Trimming removed 1 base from V and 6 bases from J, with 13 bases in between. The CDR3 loop reads CASSVRQEGAEAFF. The CDR3 region has the DNA TGTGCCAGCAGCGTACGACAGGAAGGCGCTGAAGCTTTCTTT.

V usage is TRBV6-1 and J usage is TRBJ2-5, with no clear D. Germline CDR1 MNHNS, CDR2 SASEGT. V was clipped by 6 bases and J by 1 base, with 12 bases between them. CDR3 length: 14 amino acids. CDR3 loop: CASSPIAVQETQYF. The DNA for the CDR3 is TGTGCCAGCAGCCCAATCGCAGTCCAAGAGACCCAGTACTTC.

This clone was seen only a few times. The chain links TRBV2 to TRBJ1-1; TRBD1 might be the D (5 bases). The ends were cut back, 2 bases at V and 4 bases at J, with 14 bases in the middle. CDR1 is SNHLY and CDR2 is FYNNEI in the germline V gene. CDR3 length: 15 amino acids. The chain's CDR3 is CASSERAGLRTEAFF. CDR3 in DNA: TGTGCCAGCAGTGAACGGGCAGGGTTGCGCACTGAAGCTTTCTTT.

This clone was observed a few times. J is TRBJ2-2 and V is TRBV9, with D possibly TRBD2 on 5 matching bases. V was trimmed by 2 bases and J by 5 bases, leaving 19 bases between them. The germline V gene encodes CDR1 SGDLS and CDR2 YYNGEE. This CDR3 is built from 17 residues. The CDR3 protein is CASSVLSSSPGTGELFF. The CDR3 bases are TGTGCCAGCAGCGTGTTGTCTAGCAGTCCCGGGACCGGGGAGCTGTTTTTT.

The chain links TRBV5-8 to TRBJ2-1, with 12 bases matching TRBD2. Germline CDR1 reads SGHTS; CDR2 reads YDEGEE. V dropped 0 bases and J dropped 2; count of bases not matched to a gene: 0. This CDR3 has 16 amino acids. The CDR3, as DNA: TGTGCCAGCAGCTTGGGGACTAGCGGGGCCTACAATGAGCAGTTCTTC. Its protein is CASSLGTSGAYNEQFF. The full variable domain, its missing parts supplied by reference TRBV5-8 and TRBJ2-1, is EAGVTQSPTHLIKTRGQQATLRCSPISGHTSVYWYQQALGLGLQFLLWYDEGEERNRGNFPPRFSGRQFPNYSSELNVNALELEDSALYLCASSLGTSGAYNEQFFGPGTRLTVL.

The chain combines TRBV29-1 with TRBJ2-3; TRBD1 aligns across 7 bases. Unmatched junction bases numbered 8, after V lost 7 bases and J lost 4 bases. Germline V gene lookup returns CDR1 SQVTM and CDR2 ANQGSEA. This CDR3 spans 13 amino acids. For the CDR3, the DNA is TGCAGCGCAAGGACAGGATTAGCAGATACGCAGTATTTT. It encodes CSARTGLADTQYF.

Here the CDR3 DNA reads TGTGCCAGCAGTGAATGGGCGACGCACAATGAGCAGTTCTTC. This codes for CASSEWATHNEQFF. This sequence joins TRBV2 and TRBJ2-1; D unresolved. Germline CDR1 SNHLY, CDR2 FYNNEI. Trimming stripped 2 bases from V and 5 bases from J, with 10 bases between. The CDR3 runs to 14 residues. Looking up the rest from reference TRBV2 and TRBJ2-1 gives the full variable domain: EPEVTQTPSHQVTQMGQEVILRCVPISNHLYFYWYRQILGQKVEFLVSFYNNEISEKSEIFDDQFSVERPDGSNFTLKIRSTKLEDSAMYFCASSEWATHNEQFFGPGTRLTVL.

The J gene is TRBJ1-1, the V gene TRBV5-1, with D perhaps matching TRBD1 (5 bases). The CDR3 totals 14 residues. Germline assignment: CDR1 SGHRS and CDR2 YFSETQ. Trimming stripped 6 bases from V and 4 bases from J, with 16 bases between. CDR3 loop: CASTVGGFGTEAFF. The CDR3 nucleotides are TGCGCCAGCACCGTGGGGGGGTTTGGCACTGAAGCTTTCTTT. Combining the CDR3 with reference TRBV5-1 and TRBJ1-1 gives the whole variable domain KAGVTQTPRYLIKTRGQQVTLSCSPISGHRSVSWYQQTPGQGLQFLFEYFSETQRNKGNFPGRFSGRQFSNSRSEMNVSTLELGDSALYLCASTVGGFGTEAFFGQGTRLTVV.

This chain connects TRBV5-6 to TRBJ2-4; TRBD2 might be the D (5 bases). Deletions cut 4 bases from V and 5 bases from J, with 10 bases between. The CDR3 extends over 13 amino acids. Germline assignment: CDR1 SGHDT and CDR2 YYEEEE. CDR3 protein: CASSRETENIQYF. CDR3 nucleotide sequence: TGTGCCAGCAGCCGGGAAACTGAAAACATTCAGTACTTC.